The 23 T cell receptor beta chains presented below share a single source sample, sequenced in a study of cytomegalovirus exposure and HLA in healthy donors. PCR involved 60 Vbeta and 13 Jbeta primers. Measured with immunoSEQ multiplex PCR; TCRdb has only the in-frame clones, and not every one. The repertoire holds roughly 190,000 clones, with around 83% as singletons. The specimen was PBMCs. The receptors shown here come from a woman aged 50 to 65 in good health and CMV-seropositive.

The rearrangement joins TRBV7-2 to TRBJ1-6, with D unresolved. The length of the CDR3 is 12 residues. V lost 1 base, J lost 7 bases, and 2 bases lay in between. Germline-derived CDR1 and CDR2 are SGHTA and FQGNSA. CDR3 sequence (DNA): TGTGCCAGCAGCTTAGTAAATTCACCCCTCCACTTT. Its protein is CASSLVNSPLHF.

This clone was seen just once. J is TRBJ1-1 and V is TRBV7-2; D is undetermined. This CDR3 is 13 amino acids long. Germline CDR1 and CDR2: SGHTA and FQGNSA. V lost 3 bases, J lost 9 bases, and 14 bases lay in between. The CDR3 region has the DNA TGTGCCAGCAGCTTTTGGCAGGATCGAAAAGCTTTCTTT. It specifies CASSFWQDRKAFF.

A single count supports this clone. DNA of the CDR3: TGTGCCAGTAGTACAAAAGGAGGGAACACTGAAGCTTTCTTT. It specifies CASSTKGGNTEAFF. The V call is TRBV19, the J call TRBJ1-1, with D unresolved. Germline V gene data show CDR1 as LNHDA and CDR2 as SQIVND (reference sequence). V shed 4 bases and J shed 1 base, with 10 bases lying between them. The CDR3 is 14 residues long.

CDR3 nucleotide sequence: TGTGCCAGCAGTGCGACTGGGGCCAACGTCCTGACTTTC. Translating it yields CASSATGANVLTF. The rearrangement links TRBV6-5 to TRBJ2-6; no clear D gene. The V end was cut by 5 bases, the J end by 2 bases, with 4 bases between. Germline CDR1 MNHEY, CDR2 SVGAGI. The CDR3 has 13 residues.

The chain couples TRBV30 to TRBJ1-1, with 8 bases that match TRBD1. The CDR3 sequence is 15 residues long. Germline V lookup: CDR1 GTSNPN, CDR2 SVGIG (reference sequence). Unmatched junction bases numbered 12, after V lost 4 bases and J lost 5 bases. The CDR3 is CAWIYPTGAGTEAFF. As DNA, the CDR3 is TGTGCCTGGATTTATCCGACAGGGGCAGGGACTGAAGCTTTCTTT.

The rearrangement uses TRBV5-1 and TRBJ1-1; unclear D gene. CDR3 length: 17 amino acids. CDR1 SGHRS and CDR2 YFSETQ come from the germline V gene. V shed 0 bases and J shed 3 bases, with 18 bases lying between them. Here the CDR3 reads CASSLGASLGRDTEAFF. The CDR3 DNA sequence: TGCGCCAGCAGCTTGGGTGCCTCTTTAGGGAGGGACACTGAAGCTTTCTTT.

The gene calls are TRBV6-5 and TRBJ1-5; D is undetermined. Germline-derived CDR1 and CDR2 are MNHEY and SVGAGI. V lost 6 bases to trimming and J lost 5 bases, with 14 bases between them. The CDR3 is 14 amino acids. The CDR3 loop is CASSRSRSDQPQHF. Here the CDR3 DNA reads TGTGCCAGCAGCCGAAGCAGGTCTGATCAGCCCCAGCATTTT.

There are a few counts of this clone. In DNA, the CDR3 is TGCGCCAGCAGCCCCACTAGCGGCTATAACTACGAGCAGTACTTC. Its translation is CASSPTSGYNYEQYF. The chain links TRBV5-1 to TRBJ2-7; 8 positions agree with TRBD2. The J segment lost 3 bases and the V segment lost 4 bases, leaving 9 bases of the junction unmatched. Looked up from germline, CDR1 is SGHRS and CDR2 is YFSETQ. The CDR3 length is 15 residues.

The chain has TRBV25-1 and TRBJ2-2; TRBD1 agrees at 9 bases. After removal of 8 bases from V and 4 bases from J, the junction contained 11 bases not matched to a gene. The CDR3 sequence is 16 residues long. Germline lookup yields CDR1 MGHDK and CDR2 SYGVNS. This CDR3 reads CASGRQGDRGTGELFF. Written as DNA, the CDR3 is TGTGCCAGCGGGAGACAGGGGGATCGTGGCACCGGGGAGCTGTTTTTT.

The CDR3, as DNA: TGTGCCAGCAGCCCGTACCAGGGAGGGGGTATTGAAGCTTTCTTT. Translation gives CASSPYQGGGIEAFF. This rearrangement joins TRBV7-8 to TRBJ1-1; possible D gene TRBD1, 6 bases. CDR3 length equals 15 residues. Germline CDR1 and CDR2: SGHVS and FQNEAQ. V was clipped by 5 bases and J by 7 bases, with 20 bases between them. Variable domain in full (rest from reference TRBV7-8 and TRBJ1-1): GAGVSQSPRYKVAKRGQDVALRCDPISGHVSLFWYQQALGQGPEFLTYFQNEAQLDKSGLPSDRFFAERPEGSVSTLKIQRTQQEDSAVYLCASSPYQGGGIEAFFGQGTRLTVV.

This chain joins TRBV27 and TRBJ2-7, with D possibly TRBD2 on 5 matching bases. Germline CDR1 reads MNHEY; CDR2 reads SMNVEV (reference sequence). Trimming removed 7 bases at V and 4 bases at J, with 8 bases between. This CDR3 contains 11 residues. In DNA, the CDR3 is TGTGCCAGCAACAGCGGATACGAGCAGTACTTC. Its translation is CASNSGYEQYF.

This sequence joins TRBV25-1 and TRBJ1-1; D not resolved. This CDR3 comprises 14 residues. Trimming shortened V by 4 bases and J by 3 bases, and 12 bases separated the two germline ends. The germline gives CDR1 MGHDK, CDR2 SYGVNS. The CDR3 loop is CASSGSRIDTEAFF. CDR3 nucleotides: TGTGCCAGCAGTGGCTCCCGTATAGACACTGAAGCTTTCTTT. Variable domain in full (rest from reference TRBV25-1 and TRBJ1-1): EADIYQTPRYLVIGTGKKITLECSQTMGHDKMYWYQQDPGMELHLIHYSYGVNSTEKGDLSSESTVSRIRTEHFPLTLESARPSHTSQYLCASSGSRIDTEAFFGQGTRLTVV.

This chain links TRBV5-5 with TRBJ1-5; 8 positions match TRBD1. Trimming removed 5 bases from V and 5 bases from J; junction bases left unmatched: 6. CDR1 and CDR2 from the germline V gene are SGHKS and YYEKEE (reference sequence). This CDR3 has 14 amino acids. Here the CDR3 DNA reads TGTGCCAGCAGTTACGGACAGGGCGATCAGCCCCAGCATTTT. Protein: CASSYGQGDQPQHF.

The sample holds one count of this clone. The rearrangement links TRBV18 to TRBJ2-1; 13 bases align to TRBD2. V lost 3 bases, J lost 9 bases, and 8 bases stayed unmatched. Looked up from germline, CDR1 is KGHSH and CDR2 is LQKENI. The CDR3 has 16 amino acids. The CDR3 reads CASSPILAGGESEQFF. DNA of the CDR3: TGTGCCAGCTCACCTATACTAGCGGGGGGGGAGAGTGAGCAGTTCTTC.

This chain connects TRBV6-1 to TRBJ2-1, with TRBD1 matching over 8 bases. This CDR3 region has 15 residues. Trimming removed 6 bases from V and 7 bases from J; junction bases left unmatched: 11. Germline CDR1 MNHNS, CDR2 SASEGT. The CDR3 here is CASSEQGVDRNEQFF. In nucleotides, the CDR3 is TGTGCCAGCAGCGAACAGGGGGTCGATCGGAATGAGCAGTTCTTC.

The gene calls are TRBV4-3 and TRBJ2-3; D call uncertain. Trimming removed 0 bases at V and 1 base at J, with 8 bases between. The germline CDR1 and CDR2 sequences are LGHNA and YSLEER. CDR3 length: 15 amino acids. The CDR3 reads CASSQDSSGTDTQYF. For the CDR3, the DNA is TGCGCCAGCAGCCAAGACTCCTCGGGCACAGATACGCAGTATTTT.

As regards this clone: One end of the junction is discordant with germline, which a read error may explain. As DNA, the CDR3 is TGTACCTGGACCCCGTGGCTAGCGGGGGCCCTCGGGATCACAGATACGCAGTATTTT. This translates into CTWTPWLAGALGITDTQYF. The chain uses TRBV30 and TRBJ2-3, with 10 bases aligning to TRBD2. In germline, CDR1 is GTSNPN, CDR2 SVGIG (reference sequence). The CDR3 spans 19 residues.

This clone was observed a handful of times. The chain employs TRBV7-9 and TRBJ2-5; tentatively, D is TRBD1 (5 bases). CDR1 and CDR2 (germline): SEHNR, FQNEAQ (reference sequence). V dropped 4 bases and J dropped 2 bases, with 8 bases sitting between them. The CDR3 consists of 13 residues. CDR3 loop: CASSSDKQETQYF. In nucleotides, the CDR3 is TGTGCCAGCAGCTCGGACAAGCAAGAGACCCAGTACTTC.

The V and J genes are TRBV5-1 and TRBJ1-1; no firm D call. The length of the CDR3 is 13 residues. CDR1 and CDR2 (germline): SGHRS, YFSETQ. V lost 0 bases and J 6 bases, leaving 9 bases between the germline ends. CDR3 nucleotide sequence: TGCGCCAGCAGCTTGGGGGAGGACGCTGAAGCTTTCTTT. It codes for CASSLGEDAEAFF.

The chain links TRBV18 to TRBJ2-7; D call uncertain. Trimming removed 0 bases from V and 2 bases from J, with 8 bases in between. Germline CDR1 and CDR2: KGHSH and LQKENI. The CDR3 is 14 residues long. The CDR3 DNA is TGTGCCAGCTCACCACCGCGCGGCGCCTACGAGCAGTACTTC. It codes for CASSPPRGAYEQYF.

The gene calls are TRBV4-2 and TRBJ2-3, with TRBD2 matching 10 bases. Germline CDR1 and CDR2: LGHNA and YNFKEQ. J was trimmed by 1 base and V by 1 base; bases with no gene match: 5. The length of the CDR3 is 17 residues. The CDR3 loop is CASSQVRSGGGTDTQYF. The DNA of the CDR3 is TGTGCCAGCAGCCAAGTACGGAGCGGGGGGGGCACAGATACGCAGTATTTT.

Concerning this clone itself: Relative to the germline gene, one junction end is altered; a read error may explain this. V usage is TRBV7-9 and J usage is TRBJ1-2; 10 positions agree with TRBD1. The CDR3 runs to 14 residues. The germline gives CDR1 SEHNR, CDR2 FQNEAQ (reference sequence). CDR3 amino acids: CSSSPGTGEDGYTF. In nucleotides, the CDR3 is TGTTCCAGCAGCCCCGGGACAGGGGAGGACGGCTACACCTTC.

V gene TRBV7-2 combines with J gene TRBJ1-6; D remains ambiguous. Germline V lookup: CDR1 SGHTA, CDR2 FQGNSA. Trimming took off 0 bases at V and 7 bases at J, with 10 bases between the two ends. CDR3 size: 15 residues. CDR3 protein: CASSLATLQNSPLHF. The CDR3 DNA reads TGTGCCAGCAGCTTAGCGACCCTACAGAATTCACCCCTCCACTTT. The full variable domain, completed using reference TRBV7-2 and TRBJ1-6, is GAGVSQSPSNKVTEKGKDVELRCDPISGHTALYWYRQSLGQGLEFLIYFQGNSAPDKSGLPSDRFSAERTGGSVSTLTIQRTQQEDSAVYLCASSLATLQNSPLHFGNGTRLTVT.